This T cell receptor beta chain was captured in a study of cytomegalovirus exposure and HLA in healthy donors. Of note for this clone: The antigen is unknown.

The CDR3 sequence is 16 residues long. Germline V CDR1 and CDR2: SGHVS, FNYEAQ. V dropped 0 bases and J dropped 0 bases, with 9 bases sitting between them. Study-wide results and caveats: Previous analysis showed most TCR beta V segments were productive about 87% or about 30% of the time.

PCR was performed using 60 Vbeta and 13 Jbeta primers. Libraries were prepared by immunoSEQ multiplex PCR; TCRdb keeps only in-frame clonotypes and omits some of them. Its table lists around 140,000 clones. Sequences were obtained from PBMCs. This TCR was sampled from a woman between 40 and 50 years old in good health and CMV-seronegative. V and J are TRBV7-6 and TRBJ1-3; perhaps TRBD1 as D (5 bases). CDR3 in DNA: TGTGCCAGCAGCTTAGCCCAGGGTTCCTCTGGAAACACCATATATTTT. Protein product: CASSLAQGSSGNTIYF.